This is a list of T cell receptor beta chains from one sample in a study of regulatory T cells in long-lasting Graves disease. TCRdb called the multiplex PCR reads again in MiXCR, with one record for every CDR3 protein. The sample consists of approximately 500,000 distinct CDR3 sequences, 20% to 25% of them appearing once. This sample comprised peripheral blood mononuclear cells (PBMCs), obtained when the disease was refractory, from a patient treated with antithyroid drugs. All receptors come from a female donor with Graves disease. Both conserved end residues are part of each CDR3. Fields, in order: V gene, J gene, CDR3 protein.

>TRBV3-1|TRBJ1-5
CASSQRSHHQPQHF
>TRBV5-1|TRBJ1-4
CASSPGTGRYEKLFF
>TRBV12-3/TRBV12-4|TRBJ2-3
CASARGRNTQYF
>TRBV2|TRBJ2-5
CAIPITTGAIQETQYF
>TRBV7-9|TRBJ1-2
CASSFGSGYTF
>TRBV2|TRBJ1-5
CASSYRGRGDNQPQHF
>TRBV6-1|TRBJ1-5
CAGGRAGDSNQPQHF
>TRBV28|TRBJ1-4
CASSSPTATNEKLFF
>TRBV7-2|TRBJ2-7
CASRPGPSYEQYF
>TRBV4-1|TRBJ2-7
CASSLRLGGGPDSYEQYF
>TRBV28|TRBJ1-4
CASHVTTNEKLFF
>TRBV7-8|TRBJ2-7
CASSSQAYYEQYF
>TRBV9|TRBJ2-7
CASSPRRGDEQYF
>TRBV20-1|TRBJ2-3
CSLRGAGGGTDTQYF
>TRBV12-3/TRBV12-4|TRBJ1-6
CASSLDRSWDSPLHF
>TRBV9|TRBJ2-7
CASSVGASGGHKDWEQYF
>TRBV2|TRBJ2-7
CASSGQSYEQYF
>TRBV14|TRBJ2-7
CASSQVGGTSYEQYF
>TRBV7-9|TRBJ2-2
CASSTRMNTGELFF
>TRBV12-3/TRBV12-4|TRBJ2-2
CASSLDREIGELFF
>TRBV24-1|TRBJ2-7
CATSDLKGEQYF
>TRBV28|TRBJ1-5
CASSFPGQDNQPQHF
>TRBV7-9|TRBJ2-5
CASSLDNGLAEETQYF
>TRBV2|TRBJ1-4
CASSGDRFNEKLFF
>TRBV7-6|TRBJ1-5
CASSYTAGVTQPQHF
>TRBV6-5|TRBJ2-5
CASSYTTVLQETQYF
>TRBV28|TRBJ1-5
CASSHPGINQPQHF
>TRBV6-1|TRBJ2-7
CASQLGRGAYEQYF
>TRBV28|TRBJ2-7
CASSPGQEFQQYF
>TRBV28|TRBJ2-1
CAGGGGAQEQFF
>TRBV3-1|TRBJ1-2
CASSQEPDRDDGYTF
>TRBV12-3/TRBV12-4|TRBJ2-7
CATTPGDGYEQYF
>TRBV27|TRBJ1-1
CASSLLGLTGNTEAFF
>TRBV6-2/TRBV6-3|TRBJ1-4
CASSEGPWEKLFF
>TRBV20-1|TRBJ2-4
CSARDSAKNIQYF
>TRBV6-1|TRBJ2-2
CASSDPLAEVGTGELFF
>TRBV20-1|TRBJ2-5
CSARVGFWETQYF
>TRBV12-3/TRBV12-4|TRBJ1-1
CASKPSGGSGAFF
>TRBV29-1|TRBJ2-7
CSVNEGIYEQYF
>TRBV7-6|TRBJ2-5
CASSLAQGGGETQYF
>TRBV19|TRBJ2-1
CASRKRTGGSVDNEQFF
>TRBV20-1|TRBJ2-4
CSVQRGSGRENIQYF
>TRBV29-1|TRBJ2-5
CSVSSGGYQETQYF
>TRBV12-3/TRBV12-4|TRBJ2-2
CASRRQDTGELFF
>TRBV5-1|TRBJ2-7
CASSLLVGAGGGDEQYF
>TRBV11-2|TRBJ1-5
CASSLEGAQPQHF
>TRBV6-1|TRBJ1-5
CASSPPGGLSNQPQHF
>TRBV28|TRBJ1-1
CASSPNRGLRIEAFF
>TRBV14|TRBJ2-7
CASSQQGRHRYEQYF
>TRBV20-1|TRBJ2-7
CSAMPDRAYEQYF
>TRBV11-2|TRBJ1-3
CASSYSRDNSGNTIYF
>TRBV5-1|TRBJ2-6
CASSIQGARSGANVLTF
>TRBV10-3|TRBJ2-7
CAIGGPYEQYF